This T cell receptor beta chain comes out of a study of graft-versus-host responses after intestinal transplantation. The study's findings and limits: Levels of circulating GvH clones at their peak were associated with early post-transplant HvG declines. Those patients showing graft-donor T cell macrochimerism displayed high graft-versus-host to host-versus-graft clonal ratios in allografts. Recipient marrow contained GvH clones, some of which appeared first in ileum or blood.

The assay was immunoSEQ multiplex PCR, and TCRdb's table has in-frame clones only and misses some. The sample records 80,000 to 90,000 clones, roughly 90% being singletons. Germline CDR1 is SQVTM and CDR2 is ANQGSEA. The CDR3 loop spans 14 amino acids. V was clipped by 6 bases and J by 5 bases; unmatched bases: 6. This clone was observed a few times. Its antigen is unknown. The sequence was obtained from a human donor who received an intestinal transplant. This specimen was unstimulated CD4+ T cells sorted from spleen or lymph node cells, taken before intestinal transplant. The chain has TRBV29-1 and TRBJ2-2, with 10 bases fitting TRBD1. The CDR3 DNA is TGCAGCGTCGGGACAGGGGACATAACCGGGGAGCTGTTTTTT. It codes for CSVGTGDITGELFF.